Here is one T cell receptor (beta chain) with its context. The CDR3 is 19 residues long. The ends lost 0 bases at V and 0 bases at J; junction bases unmatched: 9. CDR1 is SGHDT, CDR2 YYEEEE, per germline. In the original processing: Using reference gene primer amplification, nucleated cell counts were estimated. Only in-frame clones appear in the TCRdb table, and some are missing; sequencing was by immunoSEQ multiplex PCR. That table gives V, J and clone size, and the DNA gave D and trimming. Of 150,000 to 200,000 clones in the sample, around 83% were seen once. The sample originates from a study of blood T cell repertoires in COVID-19. Across the study: Some COVID-19 samples were acute and others convalescent; all came from the United States, Italy and Spain. PBMCs, B-cell-depleted T cells, or T cells were the source of the cDNA or gDNA that made up the material.

The source of this sequence is a woman aged 30 to 39 with active or convalescent COVID-19. The V call is TRBV5-6, the J call TRBJ2-1; 10 nucleotides match TRBD2. Sequences were obtained from peripheral blood. The CDR3 region is CASSLVVAGGPSSYNEQFF. CDR3 coding DNA: TGTGCCAGCAGCTTGGTGGTAGCGGGAGGCCCCAGCTCCTACAATGAGCAGTTCTTC.